The rows below give T cell receptor beta chains drawn from one sample of a study of shared clonotypes between healthy human individuals. TCRdb's copy holds only in-frame clones and misses some; the assay was immunoSEQ multiplex PCR. In the table there are about 490,000 clones, about 84% of which are singletons. The sample consisted of PBMCs. The origin of the receptors is a middle-aged woman in good health. Some clones in this sample may be carry-over from other donors' samples. Both conserved end residues are part of each CDR3. Each record gives: J gene, clone size, V gene, D gene, CDR3 protein, CDR3 DNA. A D gene is named only where the DNA matches it firmly. Part of the rows lack a size; the others show once, few, many or a class for expanded clones.

>TRBJ1-2|few|TRBV13|-
CASSLGRASSYGYTF
TGTGCCAGCAGCTTAGGCCGCGCGTCGTCCTATGGCTACACCTTC
>TRBJ2-1|-|TRBV6-5|TRBD1
CASRKTGAAYNEQFF
TGTGCCAGCAGGAAGACAGGGGCGGCCTACAATGAGCAGTTCTTC
>TRBJ2-6|-|TRBV11-2|-
CASSSMIRDLGSGANVLTF
TGTGCCAGCAGCTCCATGATACGTGACCTGGGCTCTGGGGCCAACGTCCTGACTTTC
>TRBJ2-7|-|TRBV28|-
CASSLSGGEQYF
TGTGCCAGCAGTTTAAGCGGTGGGGAGCAGTACTTC
>TRBJ2-1|once|TRBV5-6|-
CASSFTGISYNEQFF
TGTGCCAGCAGCTTCACAGGGATCTCCTACAATGAGCAGTTCTTC
>TRBJ1-2|-|TRBV5-5|-
CASSLSGPLNF
TGTGCCAGCAGCTTGAGTGGCCCTCTCAACTTC
>TRBJ2-7|few|TRBV5-6|TRBD1
CASSLGTGAINEQYF
TGTGCCAGCAGCCTAGGGACAGGGGCAATCAACGAGCAGTACTTC
>TRBJ2-7|-|TRBV7-3|-
CASSLGPGAGYEQYF
TGTGCCAGCAGCTTAGGCCCGGGGGCGGGGTACGAGCAGTACTTC
>TRBJ2-7|-|TRBV7-6|TRBD1
CASSLRKGTRTGNSYEQYF
TGTGCCAGCAGCTTAAGGAAGGGGACCCGGACAGGGAACTCCTACGAGCAGTACTTC
>TRBJ2-7|-|TRBV27|-
CASSPLGPSTYEQYF
TGTGCCAGCTCCCCACTCGGACCGTCGACCTACGAGCAGTACTTC
>TRBJ2-5|-|TRBV5-4|-
CASSFDSQGETQYF
TGTGCCAGCAGCTTCGACTCGCAGGGGGAGACCCAGTACTTC
>TRBJ1-5|-|TRBV30|-
CAWSAGGVNQPQHF
TGTGCCTGGAGTGCGGGGGGAGTTAATCAGCCCCAGCATTTT
>TRBJ1-5|-|TRBV7-8|-
CASSLKAADSNQPQHF
TGTGCCAGCAGCTTAAAAGCAGCGGATAGCAATCAGCCCCAGCATTTT
>TRBJ1-2|once|TRBV27|-
CASSLSRASGYTF
TGTGCCAGCAGTTTATCCAGGGCAAGCGGCTACACCTTC
>TRBJ2-2|-|TRBV9|-
CASKSGRNTGELFF
TGTGCCAGCAAATCAGGGAGGAACACCGGGGAGCTGTTTTTT